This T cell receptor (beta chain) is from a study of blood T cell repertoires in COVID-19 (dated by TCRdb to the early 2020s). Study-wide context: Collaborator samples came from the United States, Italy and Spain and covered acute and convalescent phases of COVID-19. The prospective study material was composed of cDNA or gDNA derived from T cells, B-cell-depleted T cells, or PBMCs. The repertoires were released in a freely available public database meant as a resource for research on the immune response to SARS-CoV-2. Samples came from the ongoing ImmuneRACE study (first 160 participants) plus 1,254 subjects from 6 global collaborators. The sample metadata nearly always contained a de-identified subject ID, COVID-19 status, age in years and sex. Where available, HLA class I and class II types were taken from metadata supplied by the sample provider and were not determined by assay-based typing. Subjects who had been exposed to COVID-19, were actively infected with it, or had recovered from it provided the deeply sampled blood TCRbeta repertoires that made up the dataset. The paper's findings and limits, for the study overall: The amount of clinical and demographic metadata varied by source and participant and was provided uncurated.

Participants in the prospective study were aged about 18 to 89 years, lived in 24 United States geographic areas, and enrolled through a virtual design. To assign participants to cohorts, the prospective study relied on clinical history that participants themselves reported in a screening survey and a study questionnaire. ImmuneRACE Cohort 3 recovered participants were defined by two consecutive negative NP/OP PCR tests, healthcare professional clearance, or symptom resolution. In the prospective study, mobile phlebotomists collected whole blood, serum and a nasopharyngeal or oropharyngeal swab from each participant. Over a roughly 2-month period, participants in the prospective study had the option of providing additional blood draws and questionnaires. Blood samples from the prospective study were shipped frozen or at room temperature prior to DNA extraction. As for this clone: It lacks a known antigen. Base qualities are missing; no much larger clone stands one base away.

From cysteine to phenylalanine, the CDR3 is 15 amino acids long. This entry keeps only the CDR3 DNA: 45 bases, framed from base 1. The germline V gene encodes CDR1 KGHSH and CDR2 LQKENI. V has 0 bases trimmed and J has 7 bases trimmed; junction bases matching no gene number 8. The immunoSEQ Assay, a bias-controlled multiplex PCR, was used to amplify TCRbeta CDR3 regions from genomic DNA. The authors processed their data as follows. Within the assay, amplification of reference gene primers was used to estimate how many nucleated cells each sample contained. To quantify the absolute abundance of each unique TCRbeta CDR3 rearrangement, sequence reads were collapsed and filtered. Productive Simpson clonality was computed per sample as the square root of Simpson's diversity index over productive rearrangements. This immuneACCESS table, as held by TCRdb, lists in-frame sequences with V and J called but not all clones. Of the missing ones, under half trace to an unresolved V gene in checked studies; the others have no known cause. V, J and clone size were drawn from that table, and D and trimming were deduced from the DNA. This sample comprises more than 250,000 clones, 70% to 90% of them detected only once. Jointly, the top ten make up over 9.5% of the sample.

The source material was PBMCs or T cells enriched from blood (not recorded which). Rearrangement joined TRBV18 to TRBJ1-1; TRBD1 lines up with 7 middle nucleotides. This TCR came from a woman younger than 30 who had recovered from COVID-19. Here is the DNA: TGTGCCAGCTCACCACCAAACAGGGGCCAGGGTGAAGCTTTCTTT. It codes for CASSPPNRGQGEAFF.